The 12 T cell receptor beta chains listed next were all sequenced from one sample in a study of identical twins. Each CDR3 protein is one row after TCRdb ran MiXCR on the 5' RACE reads. The sample consists of about 700,000 distinct CDR3 sequences, roughly 6.2% of them appearing once. Sequenced sample: naive T cells sorted from blood. The receptor set was obtained from a man aged 18 to 30 in good health.

This clonotype was counted at least ten times. V and J are TRBV7-2 and TRBJ2-7; 9 bases are shared with TRBD2. Germline lookup yields CDR1 SGHTA and CDR2 FQGNSA. The CDR3 totals 14 residues. After removal of 6 bases from V and 7 bases from J, the junction contained 10 bases not matched to a gene. CDR3: CASRKREDVREQYF. The CDR3 DNA is TGTGCCAGCAGAAAGCGGGAGGACGTACGGGAGCAGTACTTC.

The rearrangement joins TRBV5-1 to TRBJ2-7; D is ambiguous. Germline V gene data show CDR1 as SGHRS and CDR2 as YFSETQ. The CDR3 sequence is 14 residues long. Between the trimmed V and J ends, which lost 4 bases and 3 bases, there was a span of 14 bases. Here the CDR3 DNA reads TGCGCCAGCAGCAAAGGACCGAACTACTACGAGCAGTACGTC. It encodes CASSKGPNYYEQYV.

The V call is TRBV2, the J call TRBJ2-1; weak D call: TRBD2 (5 bases). Trimming stripped 3 bases from V and 6 bases from J, with 12 bases between. The CDR3 extends over 14 amino acids. Per the germline V gene, CDR1 is SNHLY and CDR2 is FYNNEI. CDR3 coding DNA: TGTGCCAGCAGTGAGGAGGTATCGGGCAATGAGCAGTTCTTC. Its translation is CASSEEVSGNEQFF.

There are many counts of this clonotype. The V and J genes are TRBV6-2 or TRBV6-3 and TRBJ2-1, with 7 bases fitting TRBD2. With 2 bases clipped from V and 15 bases from J, the junction kept 10 bases outside the gene matches. This CDR3 is 13 amino acids long. In germline, CDR1 is MNHEY, CDR2 SVGEGT. The CDR3 sequence is CASSYEGSGLGFF. CDR3 bases: TGTGCCAGCAGTTACGAGGGGTCTGGACTAGGGTTCTTC.

In its sample, this clonotype was seen many times. V and J are TRBV7-2 and TRBJ2-3; 7 nucleotides line up with TRBD2. Trimming removed 4 bases from V and 0 bases from J; junction bases left unmatched: 7. Germline V gives CDR1 SGHTA, CDR2 FQGNSA. The length of the CDR3 is 16 residues. CDR3 DNA sequence: TGTGCCAGCAGCTCGGAGTCCGGGGGGAGCACAGATACGCAGTATTTT. The encoded protein is CASSSESGGSTDTQYF.

This clonotype was observed at least ten times. The chain carries TRBV11-2 and TRBJ2-7; D unclear. Trimming stripped 1 base from V and 1 base from J, with 14 bases between. Looked up from germline, CDR1 is SGHAT and CDR2 is FQNNGV. The CDR3 sequence is 16 residues long. Written as DNA, the CDR3 is TGTGCCAGCAGCTTAGTTATGGGGAAGGAGTCCTACGAGCAGTACGTC. Amino acids: CASSLVMGKESYEQYV.

This clonotype was observed many times. CDR3 loop: CASSHLGFAPDTQYF. In nucleotides, the CDR3 is TGTGCCAGCAGCCACCTCGGTTTTGCGCCAGATACGCAGTATTTT. V usage is TRBV7-9 and J usage is TRBJ2-3; D gene ambiguous. Trimming shortened V by 5 bases and J by 4 bases, and 16 bases separated the two germline ends. CDR1 and CDR2 (germline): SEHNR, FQNEAQ (reference sequence). The CDR3 has 15 residues.

In its sample, this clonotype was seen many times. The chain couples TRBV15 to TRBJ1-4; weak D call: TRBD1 (5 bases). Germline lookup yields CDR1 LNHNV and CDR2 YYDKDF (reference sequence). V was shortened by 0 bases and J by 4 bases, with 9 bases between the two germline ends. The CDR3 is made up of 15 amino acids. CDR3 residues: CATSRDGANNEKLFF. The DNA of the CDR3 is TGTGCCACCAGCAGAGACGGGGCCAATAATGAAAAACTGTTTTTT.

The CDR3 DNA follows: TGTGCCAGCTCACCGACCGGGACAGCGAACTACGAGCAGTACGTC. Its protein product is CASSPTGTANYEQYV. V usage is TRBV18 and J usage is TRBJ2-7; 7 bases align to TRBD1. This CDR3 has 15 amino acids. The junction had 8 bases not matched to a gene; V was cut back by 3 bases and J by 3 bases. Germline assignment: CDR1 KGHSH and CDR2 LQKENI.

This clonotype was seen many times. This sequence joins TRBV12-3 or TRBV12-4 and TRBJ1-5; TRBD1 is a possible D gene (5 bases). V shed 8 bases and J shed 7 bases, with 12 bases lying between them. The CDR3 length is 12 residues. In nucleotides, the CDR3 is TGTGCCAGCTCCAGGGTAGGGCAGCCCCAGCATTTT. Amino acids: CASSRVGQPQHF.

The chain uses TRBV30 and TRBJ1-1; maybe TRBD1 (5 bases). With 2 bases removed from V and 6 bases from J, the gap between germline ends came to 16 bases. The CDR3 is 14 amino acids. Germline CDR1 is GTSNPN and CDR2 is SVGIG (reference sequence). The CDR3 spells CAWSPPGRAAEAFF. In nucleotides, the CDR3 is TGTGCCTGGAGTCCCCCAGGCAGGGCAGCTGAAGCTTTCTTT.

This chain links TRBV6-2 or TRBV6-3 with TRBJ2-2, with 9 bases fitting TRBD1. Germline loops: CDR1 MNHEY, CDR2 SVGEGT. The CDR3 has 15 amino acids. V dropped 6 bases and J dropped 4; count of bases not matched to a gene: 6. Written as DNA, the CDR3 is TGTGCCAGCAGAGGGACAGGGATGTCCACCGGGGAGCTGTTTTTT. It specifies CASRGTGMSTGELFF.